This T cell receptor beta chain is from a study of blood T cell repertoires in COVID-19. Study-level background: Specimens from acute and convalescent COVID-19 originated in the United States, Italy and Spain. PBMCs, B-cell-depleted T cells, or T cells provided the cDNA or gDNA that made up the material.

Under the authors' procedure: Estimated nucleated cell counts came from reference gene primer amplification. Sequencing was performed with immunoSEQ multiplex PCR; in TCRdb, only in-frame clones are kept and a portion is missing. V and J calls plus clone size are reproduced from that table; the DNA served to infer D and trimming. The sample has about 300,000 clones, about 83% seen once. Germline CDR1 and CDR2: SEHNR and FQNEAQ (reference sequence). CDR3 length equals 16 residues. V lost 2 bases, J lost 6 bases, and 10 bases stayed unmatched. This chain links TRBV7-9 with TRBJ2-5, with TRBD2 matching 9 bases. The receptor comes from a woman between 45 and 60 years old with acute or convalescent COVID-19. Specimen: peripheral blood. CDR3 loop: CASSLLASGTTKTQYF. The CDR3 DNA reads as TGTGCCAGCAGCTTATTAGCTAGCGGGACGACAAAGACCCAGTACTTC.